This TCR beta chain was retrieved from a study of cytomegalovirus exposure and HLA in healthy donors. Study as a whole: The study's early data release held about 77 million unique TCRs from HLA-typed donors.

With respect to this clone: What it binds is unknown.

Whole-study findings and limits: V- and J-gene trimming of TCR beta was linked (in a later analysis) to a missense DCLRE1C variant.

The PCR employed 60 Vbeta primers together with 13 Jbeta primers. This table comes from immunoSEQ multiplex PCR, and its TCRdb copy is limited to in-frame clones, with some not included. The sample yields 110,000 or so clones, 70% to 80% seen once. V was cut by 5 bases and J by 0 bases, with 14 bases left in between. From germline, CDR1 is GTSNPN and CDR2 SVGIG (reference sequence). This CDR3 contains 15 residues. The clonotype originates from a woman aged 45-60 years in good health and CMV-seropositive. Input material: PBMCs. The rearrangement links TRBV30 to TRBJ1-3, with D unclear. The CDR3 DNA reads TGTGCCTGGGCTACCCGGAGTAACTCTGGAAACACCATATATTTT. The encoded protein is CAWATRSNSGNTIYF. Variable domain in full (rest from reference TRBV30 and TRBJ1-3): SQTIHQWPATLVQPVGSPLSLECTVEGTSNPNLYWYRQAAGRGLQLLFYSVGIGQISSEVPQNLSASRPQDRQFILSSKKLLLSDSGFYLCAWATRSNSGNTIYFGEGSWLTVV.